The sequence of this TCR beta chain was determined in a study of cytomegalovirus exposure and HLA in healthy donors. The study, taken as a whole, reports: A missense DCLRE1C variant was associated with V- and J-gene trimming of TCR beta chains in a later analysis, and an independent cohort replicated the association. The study dropped some indistinguishable V segments, TRBV6-2 and TRBV6-3 among them. Cytomegalovirus-associated TCR beta chains were listed, numbering 150 to 200.

60 Vbeta and 13 Jbeta primers were used in PCR. Sequencing used immunoSEQ multiplex PCR; TCRdb keeps in-frame clones, though not all of them. The table has approximately 93,000 clones, over 65% seen once; the top ten hold 3.8%. Germline lookup yields CDR1 SGHAT and CDR2 FQNNGV. The CDR3 loop spans 17 amino acids. Unmatched junction bases numbered 9, after V lost 4 bases and J lost 4 bases. On this clone itself: What it binds is not known.

Sequenced: PBMCs. This TCR came from a man aged 45-65 years in good health and CMV-seronegative. The chain has TRBV11-2 and TRBJ2-1; 11 nucleotides match TRBD2. CDR3 region: CASSSLKGTSGYNEQFF. In DNA form, the CDR3 reads TGTGCCAGCAGCTCCCTAAAAGGGACTAGCGGATACAATGAGCAGTTCTTC.